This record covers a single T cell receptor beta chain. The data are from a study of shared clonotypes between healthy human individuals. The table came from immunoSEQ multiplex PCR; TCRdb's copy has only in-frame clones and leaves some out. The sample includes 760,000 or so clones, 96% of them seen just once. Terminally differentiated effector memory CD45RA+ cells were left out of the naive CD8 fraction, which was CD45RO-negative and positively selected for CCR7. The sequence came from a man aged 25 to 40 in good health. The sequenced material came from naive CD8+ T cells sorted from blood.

CDR3: CASSPSVGIYNEQFF. The CDR3 region has the DNA TGTGCCAGCAGCCCCTCGGTAGGCATATACAATGAGCAGTTCTTC. The V gene is TRBV7-8, the J gene TRBJ2-1; D is undetermined. The CDR3 loop spans 15 amino acids. The V gene lost 5 bases and the J gene lost 4 bases, with 15 bases spanning the gap. Per germline, CDR1 SGHVS and CDR2 FQNEAQ.